A single T cell receptor (beta chain) is shown here with its context. This entry comes from a study of tumor-infiltrating lymphocytes in oesophageal squamous cell carcinoma. TCRdb used MiXCR to reprocess the PCR reads, holding one entry per CDR3 protein. In the table there are 9,500 to 12,000 distinct CDR3 sequences, 50% to 60% of which are singletons. The CDR3 spans 15 residues. Per the germline V gene, CDR1 is PRHDT and CDR2 is FYEKMQ (reference sequence). V and J are TRBV13 and TRBJ2-1; no clear D gene. The J call may be wrong; the DNA end is better matched by TRBJ2-4. The receptor's source is a male donor with esophageal squamous cell carcinoma. The sequencing input was esophageal tumor tissue. Written as DNA, the CDR3 is TGTGCCAGCAGCGCCCGACACCTAGCCAAAAACATTCAGTACTTC. Its protein is CASSARHLAKNIQYF.